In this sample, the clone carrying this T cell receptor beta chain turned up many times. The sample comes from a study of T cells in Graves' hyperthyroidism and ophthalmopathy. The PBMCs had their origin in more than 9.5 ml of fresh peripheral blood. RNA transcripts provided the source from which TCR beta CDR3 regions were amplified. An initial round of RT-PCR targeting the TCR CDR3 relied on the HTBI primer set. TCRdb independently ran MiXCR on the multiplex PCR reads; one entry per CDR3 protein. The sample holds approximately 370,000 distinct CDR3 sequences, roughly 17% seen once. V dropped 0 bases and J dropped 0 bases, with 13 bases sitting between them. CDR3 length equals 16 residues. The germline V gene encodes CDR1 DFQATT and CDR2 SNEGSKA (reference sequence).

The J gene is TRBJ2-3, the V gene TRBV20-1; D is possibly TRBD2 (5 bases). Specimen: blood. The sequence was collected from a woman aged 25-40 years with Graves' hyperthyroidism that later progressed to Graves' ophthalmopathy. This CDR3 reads CSARDRGGRSTDTQYF. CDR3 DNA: TGCAGTGCTAGAGATCGAGGCGGGCGTAGCACAGATACGCAGTATTTT.